This T cell receptor beta chain stems from a study of cytomegalovirus exposure and HLA in healthy donors. General study points: The authors later linked a missense DCLRE1C variant to TCR beta V- and J-gene trimming.

Primers: 60 Vbeta forward and 13 Jbeta reverse. Produced via immunoSEQ multiplex PCR; TCRdb's table is partial and in-frame only. In the table there are some 120,000 clones, about 8% of which are singletons. To note about this clone: Its antigen is still unknown.

Germline V gene sequence: CDR1 SGHTA, CDR2 FQGTGA. The V gene lost 1 base and the J gene lost 5 bases, with 20 bases spanning the gap. The length of the CDR3 is 18 residues. V usage is TRBV7-3 and J usage is TRBJ2-2, with a tentative D call TRBD1 (6 bases). Sequencing was carried out using PBMCs. This TCR was recovered from a middle-aged woman in good health and CMV-seropositive. The CDR3 bases are TGTGCCAGCAGCTTAATGGGTCTGGGGGCGGCCTTTACCGGGGAGCTGTTTTTT. Protein sequence: CASSLMGLGAAFTGELFF.